This TCR beta chain was recovered during a study of cytomegalovirus exposure and HLA in healthy donors. With regard to this clone: Its antigen is as yet unknown. Germline is not matched at one junction end, which may reflect a read error.

Looked up from germline, CDR1 is SNHLY and CDR2 is FYNNEI. The CDR3 spans 12 residues. This PCR relied on a set of 60 Vbeta primers and 13 Jbeta primers. The method was immunoSEQ multiplex PCR; TCRdb's version includes in-frame clones alone and lacks a portion of them. The sample lists about 170,000 clones; more than 75% were seen once. Notes on the study in general: Follow-up analysis later connected one missense variant in DCLRE1C with trimming of TCR beta V- and J-genes. Further analysis, carried out later, found HLA-associated TCR beta chains more clonally expanded than equally common other chains. Within a later analysis, the majority of CMV-associated TCR beta chains appeared HLA-restricted.

The sample taken for sequencing was PBMCs. The chain combines TRBV2 with TRBJ2-4, with 10 positions matching TRBD2. The source is a young man in good health and CMV-seropositive. In DNA, the CDR3 is TGTGCCAGCAGTGAACCTAGCGGGAGTCTCGGGTTC. Translated: CASSEPSGSLGF. Full variable domain (missing parts from reference TRBV2 and TRBJ2-4): EPEVTQTPSHQVTQMGQEVILRCVPISNHLYFYWYRQILGQKVEFLVSFYNNEISEKSEIFDDQFSVERPDGSNFTLKIRSTKLEDSAMYFCASSEPSGSLGFGAGTRLSVL.